This is a list of T cell receptor beta chains from one sample in a study of Graves' ophthalmopathy and Graves' hyperthyroidism. TCRdb fed the multiplex PCR reads into MiXCR, producing one record per CDR3 protein. The sample has 200,000 to 250,000 distinct CDR3 sequences; approximately 42% are singletons. The sample taken for sequencing was peripheral blood. These receptors were obtained from an adult man with Graves' ophthalmopathy. Each CDR3 is given with its conserved first and last residue. Each record gives: J gene, V gene, D gene, clone size, CDR3 protein, CDR3 DNA. A D gene is named only where the DNA matches it firmly. Only some rows state a clone size, as once, few, many or a class for expanded clones.

TRBJ2-7	TRBV7-2	NA	NA	CASSLGLVPSYEQYF	TGTGCCAGCAGCTTAGGGCTAGTCCCGTCCTACGAGCAGTACTTC
TRBJ1-6	TRBV10-3	NA	NA	CASNQIDLLNSPLHF	TGTGCCAGCAACCAGATCGACCTTTTAAATTCACCCCTCCACTTT
TRBJ1-1	TRBV5-1	NA	few	CASRIGSLLMNTEAFF	TGCGCCAGCAGGATAGGGAGTCTTCTCATGAACACTGAAGCTTTCTTT
TRBJ1-2	TRBV29-1	NA	few	CSVGSQVNYGYTF	TGCAGCGTTGGCAGCCAGGTGAACTATGGCTACACCTTC
TRBJ2-7	TRBV6-6	TRBD1	few	CASSTVRGRGIGEQYF	TGTGCCAGCAGTACGGTCCGGGGCAGGGGGATAGGAGAGCAGTACTTC
TRBJ2-7	TRBV9	NA	NA	CASSVGGTPSYEQYF	TGTGCCAGCAGCGTAGGGGGTACTCCCTCCTACGAGCAGTACTTC
TRBJ2-2	TRBV7-3	NA	NA	CASRPGQNNGELFF	TGTGCCAGCAGGCCAGGGCAAAACAACGGGGAGCTGTTTTTT
TRBJ2-5	TRBV5-1	TRBD1	NA	CASSSLLGQGEQETQYF	TGCGCCAGCAGCTCCCTTTTGGGACAGGGGGAACAAGAGACCCAGTACTTC
TRBJ1-2	TRBV2	TRBD1	NA	CASSVGTGDGYTF	TGTGCCAGCAGTGTGGGGACAGGGGATGGCTACACCTTC
TRBJ2-5	TRBV24-1	TRBD1	few	CATTTGPQETQYF	TGTGCCACCACGACAGGGCCACAAGAGACCCAGTACTTC
TRBJ2-7	TRBV10-2	TRBD2	NA	CASSPPLTSGSYEQYF	TGCGCCAGCAGTCCCCCCCTAACTAGCGGGAGCTACGAGCAGTACTTC
TRBJ2-7	TRBV29-1	NA	NA	CSVEATGSYEQYF	TGCAGCGTTGAAGCAACAGGATCCTACGAGCAGTACTTC
TRBJ1-2	TRBV29-1	NA	many	CSVEVGGNGYTF	TGCAGCGTTGAAGTAGGGGGGAATGGCTACACCTTC
TRBJ2-7	TRBV20-1	TRBD2	many	CSAPRWSSSGSSYEQYF	TGCAGTGCTCCTCGTTGGTCCTCTAGCGGGAGCTCCTACGAGCAGTACTTC
TRBJ2-6	TRBV19	TRBD1	many	CASRRDREYSGANVLTF	TGTGCCAGTAGGAGGGACAGGGAATACTCTGGGGCCAACGTCCTGACTTTC
TRBJ1-6	TRBV7-2	NA	NA	CASSSRPGHNSPLHF	TGTGCCAGCAGCTCCCGACCGGGTCATAATTCACCCCTCCACTTT
TRBJ2-2	TRBV30	NA	once	CAWSKPGELFF	TGTGCCTGGAGTAAGCCGGGGGAGCTGTTTTTT
TRBJ2-6	TRBV29-1	NA	many	CSVDGGTEASGANVLTF	TGCAGCGTTGATGGGGGGACGGAAGCCTCTGGGGCCAACGTCCTGACTTTC
TRBJ1-2	TRBV20-1	TRBD1	few	CSKVTGGGYTF	TGCAGTAAAGTGACAGGGGGAGGCTACACCTTC
TRBJ2-7	TRBV2	TRBD1	NA	CASRPGQGLDEQYF	TGTGCCAGCAGGCCAGGACAGGGCTTGGACGAGCAGTACTTC